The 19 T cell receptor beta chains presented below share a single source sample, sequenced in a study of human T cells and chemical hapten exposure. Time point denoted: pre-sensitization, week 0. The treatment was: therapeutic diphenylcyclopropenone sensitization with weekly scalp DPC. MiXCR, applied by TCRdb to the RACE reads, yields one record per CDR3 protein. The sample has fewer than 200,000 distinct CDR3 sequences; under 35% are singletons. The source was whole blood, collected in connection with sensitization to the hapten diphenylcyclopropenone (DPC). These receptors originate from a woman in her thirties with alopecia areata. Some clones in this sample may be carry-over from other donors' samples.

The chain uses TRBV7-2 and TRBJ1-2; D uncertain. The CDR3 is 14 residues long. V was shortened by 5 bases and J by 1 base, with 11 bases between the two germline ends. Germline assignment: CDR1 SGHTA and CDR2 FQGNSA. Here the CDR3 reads CASSPQRGNYGYTF. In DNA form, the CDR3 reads TGTGCCAGCAGCCCCCAGCGGGGTAACTATGGCTACACCTTC. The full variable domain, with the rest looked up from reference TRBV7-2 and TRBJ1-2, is GAGVSQSPSNKVTEKGKDVELRCDPISGHTALYWYRQSLGQGLEFLIYFQGNSAPDKSGLPSDRFSAERTGGSVSTLTIQRTQQEDSAVYLCASSPQRGNYGYTFGSGTRLTVV.

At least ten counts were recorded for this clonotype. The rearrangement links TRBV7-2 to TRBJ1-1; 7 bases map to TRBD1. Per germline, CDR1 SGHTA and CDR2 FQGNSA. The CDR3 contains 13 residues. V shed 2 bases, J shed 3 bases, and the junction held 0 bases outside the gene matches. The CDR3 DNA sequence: TGTGCCAGCAGCTTACAGGGGGACACTGAAGCTTTCTTT. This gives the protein CASSLQGDTEAFF.

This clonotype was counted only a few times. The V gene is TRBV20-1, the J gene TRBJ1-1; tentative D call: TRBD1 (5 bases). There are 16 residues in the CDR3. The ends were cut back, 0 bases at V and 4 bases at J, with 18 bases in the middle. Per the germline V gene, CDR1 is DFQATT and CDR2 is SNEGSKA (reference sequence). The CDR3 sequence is CSARDPRGPAGTEAFF. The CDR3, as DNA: TGCAGTGCTAGAGATCCCCGGGGCCCGGCGGGCACTGAAGCTTTCTTT.

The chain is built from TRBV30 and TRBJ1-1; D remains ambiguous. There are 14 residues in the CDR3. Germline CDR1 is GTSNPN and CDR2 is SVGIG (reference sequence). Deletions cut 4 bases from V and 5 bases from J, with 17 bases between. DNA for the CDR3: TGTGCCTGGAACTATCCCTCCCAAGGGACTGAAGCTTTCTTT. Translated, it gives CAWNYPSQGTEAFF. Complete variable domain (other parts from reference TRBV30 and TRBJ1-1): SQTIHQWPATLVQPVGSPLSLECTVEGTSNPNLYWYRQAAGRGLQLLFYSVGIGQISSEVPQNLSASRPQDRQFILSSKKLLLSDSGFYLCAWNYPSQGTEAFFGQGTRLTVV.

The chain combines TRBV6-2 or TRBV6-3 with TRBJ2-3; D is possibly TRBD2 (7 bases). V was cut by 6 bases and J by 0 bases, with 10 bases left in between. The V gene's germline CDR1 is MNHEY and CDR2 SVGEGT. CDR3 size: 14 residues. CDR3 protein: CASSRGASTDTQYF. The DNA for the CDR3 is TGTGCCAGCAGCCGGGGGGCTAGCACAGATACGCAGTATTTT.

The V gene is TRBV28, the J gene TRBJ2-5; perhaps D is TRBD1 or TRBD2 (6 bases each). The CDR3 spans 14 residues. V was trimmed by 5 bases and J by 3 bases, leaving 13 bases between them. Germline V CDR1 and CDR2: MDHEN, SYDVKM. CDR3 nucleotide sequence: TGTGCCAGCAGTAAAGGGGGAGGAAAAGAGACCCAGTACTTC. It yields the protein CASSKGGGKETQYF.

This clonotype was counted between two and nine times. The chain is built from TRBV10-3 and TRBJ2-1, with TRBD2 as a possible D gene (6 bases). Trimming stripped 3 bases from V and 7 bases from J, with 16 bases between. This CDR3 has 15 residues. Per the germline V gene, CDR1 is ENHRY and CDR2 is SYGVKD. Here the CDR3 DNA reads TGTGCCATCAGTGAAAGGCGTAGCGGAGAGAATGAGCAGTTCTTC. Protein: CAISERRSGENEQFF.

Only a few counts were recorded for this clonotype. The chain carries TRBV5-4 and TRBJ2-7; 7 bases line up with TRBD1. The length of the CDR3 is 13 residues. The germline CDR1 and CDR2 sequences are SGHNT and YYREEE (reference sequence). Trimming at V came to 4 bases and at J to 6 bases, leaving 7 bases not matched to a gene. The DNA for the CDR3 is TGTGCCAGCAGCCGAGACAGGGCAGGCGAGCAGTACTTC. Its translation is CASSRDRAGEQYF.

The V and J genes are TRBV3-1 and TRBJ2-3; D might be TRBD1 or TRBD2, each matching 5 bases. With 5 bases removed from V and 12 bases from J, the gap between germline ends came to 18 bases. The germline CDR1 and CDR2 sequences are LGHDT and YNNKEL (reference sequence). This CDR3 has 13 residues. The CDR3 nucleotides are TGTGCCAGCAGCGATACCCGGGACGCCCAACAGTATTTT. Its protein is CASSDTRDAQQYF.

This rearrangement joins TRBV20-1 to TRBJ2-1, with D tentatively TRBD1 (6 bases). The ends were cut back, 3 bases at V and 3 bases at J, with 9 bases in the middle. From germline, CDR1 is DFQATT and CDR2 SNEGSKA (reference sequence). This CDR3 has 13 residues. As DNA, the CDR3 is TGCAGTGCTAGTCCGGACAGCTACAATGAGCAGTTCTTC. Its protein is CSASPDSYNEQFF.

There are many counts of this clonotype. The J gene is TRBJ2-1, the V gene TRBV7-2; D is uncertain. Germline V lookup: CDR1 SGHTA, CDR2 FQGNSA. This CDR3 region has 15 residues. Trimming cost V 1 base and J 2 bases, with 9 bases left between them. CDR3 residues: CASSLGQAPYNEQFF. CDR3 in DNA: TGTGCCAGCAGCTTAGGGCAGGCTCCCTACAATGAGCAGTTCTTC.

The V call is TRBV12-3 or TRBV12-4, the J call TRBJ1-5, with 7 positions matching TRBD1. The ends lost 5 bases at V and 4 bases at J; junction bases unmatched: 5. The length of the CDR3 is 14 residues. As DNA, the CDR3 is TGTGCCAGCAGTCGGGGACAGCAGAATCAGCCCCAGCATTTT. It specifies CASSRGQQNQPQHF.

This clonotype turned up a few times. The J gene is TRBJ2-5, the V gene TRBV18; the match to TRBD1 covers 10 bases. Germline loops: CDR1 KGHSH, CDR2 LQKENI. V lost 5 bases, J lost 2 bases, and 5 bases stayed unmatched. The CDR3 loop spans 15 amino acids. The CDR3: CASSSLGQGQETQYF. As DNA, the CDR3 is TGTGCCAGCTCAAGCTTGGGACAGGGGCAAGAGACCCAGTACTTC.

CDR3: CASSLPPGAFYGYTF. CDR3 sequence (DNA): TGTGCCAGCAGTTTACCGCCAGGGGCGTTCTATGGCTACACCTTC. This chain uses TRBV28 with TRBJ1-2; D is possibly TRBD1 (6 bases). The germline gives CDR1 MDHEN, CDR2 SYDVKM. The V end was cut by 2 bases, the J end by 4 bases, with 14 bases between. The CDR3 consists of 15 residues.

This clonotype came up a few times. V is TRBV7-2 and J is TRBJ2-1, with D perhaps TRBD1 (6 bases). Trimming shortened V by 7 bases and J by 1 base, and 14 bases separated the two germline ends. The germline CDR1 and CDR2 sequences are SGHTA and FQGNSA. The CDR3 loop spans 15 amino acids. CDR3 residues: CASISSGTSYNEQFF. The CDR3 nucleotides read TGTGCCAGCATATCCTCCGGGACATCCTACAATGAGCAGTTCTTC.

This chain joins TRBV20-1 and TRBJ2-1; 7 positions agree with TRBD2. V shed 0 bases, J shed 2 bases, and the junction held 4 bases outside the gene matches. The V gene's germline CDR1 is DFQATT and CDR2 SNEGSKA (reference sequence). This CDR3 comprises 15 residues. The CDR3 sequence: CSARDLSGTYNEQFF. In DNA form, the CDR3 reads TGCAGTGCTAGAGATTTAAGCGGGACCTACAATGAGCAGTTCTTC.

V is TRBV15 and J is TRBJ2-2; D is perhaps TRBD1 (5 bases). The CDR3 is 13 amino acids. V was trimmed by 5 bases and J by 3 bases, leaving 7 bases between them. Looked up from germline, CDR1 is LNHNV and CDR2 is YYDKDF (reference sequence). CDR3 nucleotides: TGTGCCACCAGCGTCAGGGACACCGGGGAGCTGTTTTTT. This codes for CATSVRDTGELFF.

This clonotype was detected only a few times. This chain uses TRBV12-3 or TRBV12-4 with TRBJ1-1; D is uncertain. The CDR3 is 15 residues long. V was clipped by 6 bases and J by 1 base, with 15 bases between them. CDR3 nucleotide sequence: TGTGCCAGCAGCTGGGGAGGGATCGGGAACACTGAAGCTTTCTTT. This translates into CASSWGGIGNTEAFF.

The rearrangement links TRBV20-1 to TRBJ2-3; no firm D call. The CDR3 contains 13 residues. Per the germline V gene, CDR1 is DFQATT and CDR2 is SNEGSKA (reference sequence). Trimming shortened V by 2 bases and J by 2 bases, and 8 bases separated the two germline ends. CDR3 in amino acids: CSARREVTDTQYF. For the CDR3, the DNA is TGCAGTGCTAGAAGAGAGGTCACAGATACGCAGTATTTT.